The TCR beta chain under discussion was sequenced for a study of blood T cell repertoires in COVID-19. CDR3 length: 17 residues. V dropped 4 bases and J dropped 4; count of bases not matched to a gene: 13. The germline gives CDR1 SGHRS, CDR2 YFSETQ. The repertoire was sequenced with immunoSEQ multiplex PCR; TCRdb's copy has only in-frame clones and lacks some. The data contain 250,000 or so clones, around nine tenths of them seen just once; the ten biggest clones take up approximately 9.5%. The chain employs TRBV5-1 and TRBJ2-5, with 10 bases lining up with TRBD2. This TCR was recovered from a man aged 35 to 55 who had recovered from COVID-19. Sequenced material: PBMCs or T cells enriched from blood (not recorded which). CDR3 nucleotide sequence: TGCGCCAGCAGCCCGCGGGGGAGCGGGGGGGCCAGAGAGACCCAGTACTTC. Amino acid sequence: CASSPRGSGGARETQYF.